This record covers a single T cell receptor beta chain. Its specificity is not known. These data belong to a study of T cell responses to AZD1222 COVID-19 vaccine. CDR3 length: 13 residues. Trimming cost V 4 bases and J 2 bases; bases outside gene matches: 3. CDR1 is SGHRS and CDR2 is YFSETQ in the germline V gene. Assay used: immunoSEQ multiplex PCR; TCRdb lists only in-frame clones, some missing. The table shows 120,000 to 150,000 clones, with 90% to 95% occurring only once. Findings of the study overall: It was only six AZD1222 recipients who were seropositive at baseline. Unmutated variant regions are reportedly the target of nearly half of TCRs that are spike-specific.

V and J are TRBV5-1 and TRBJ2-7; 7 bases line up with TRBD1. The sample in question was peripheral blood, obtained on day 0 of AZD1222 vaccination. This clonotype originated in an adult in good health. CDR3 sequence: CASSRDRTYEQYF. The DNA of the CDR3 is TGCGCCAGCAGCCGGGACAGAACCTACGAGCAGTACTTC.